The 18 T cell receptor beta chains below were found in one sample sequenced in a study of shared clonotypes between healthy human individuals. Sequencing used immunoSEQ multiplex PCR; TCRdb keeps in-frame clones, though not all of them. The sample includes hundreds of thousands of clones, approximately 73% seen only once; the top ten take roughly 1.9%. The sample taken for sequencing was memory CD4+ T cells sorted from blood. Specified subset: CD45RA-negative fraction. All receptors derive from a woman in her 30s in good health.

In this sample, this clone turned up a few times. V usage is TRBV9 and J usage is TRBJ1-2, with D perhaps TRBD1 (5 bases). V was shortened by 0 bases and J by 5 bases, with 14 bases between the two germline ends. Germline V gene sequence: CDR1 SGDLS, CDR2 YYNGEE. CDR3 size: 15 residues. CDR3 coding DNA: TGTGCCAGCAGCGTAGACAGCCTCGGGGGTTATGGCTACACCTTC. Its translation is CASSVDSLGGYGYTF.

This clone was counted many times. The chain carries TRBV28 and TRBJ1-2; D may be TRBD1 (6 bases). V lost 3 bases to trimming and J lost 6 bases, with 20 bases between them. In germline, CDR1 is MDHEN, CDR2 SYDVKM. The CDR3 runs 16 residues. The CDR3 sequence is CASSLILNREGHGYTF. CDR3 bases: TGTGCCAGCAGTTTGATTCTAAACAGGGAGGGTCATGGCTACACCTTC.

The gene calls are TRBV18 and TRBJ2-7; 13 nucleotides agree with TRBD2. Trimming cost V 2 bases and J 6 bases; bases outside gene matches: 4. This CDR3 has 15 amino acids. Germline lookup yields CDR1 KGHSH and CDR2 LQKENI. The CDR3 coding sequence is TGTGCCAGCTCACCAACACTAGCGGGAGGGCCCGAGCAGTACTTC. The encoded protein is CASSPTLAGGPEQYF.

V and J are TRBV6-4 and TRBJ2-2; 9 bases align to TRBD2. The V segment lost 5 bases and the J segment 7 bases; nucleotides outside the gene matches: 8. Germline values: CDR1 MRHNA, CDR2 SNTAGT. The CDR3 consists of 15 residues. The CDR3 nucleotides are TGTGCCAGCAGTAAGGGACTAGCTGGTAGCGGGGAGCTGTTTTTT. It codes for CASSKGLAGSGELFF.

The chain links TRBV6-1 to TRBJ1-2, with 9 bases that match TRBD1. Per the germline V gene, CDR1 is MNHNS and CDR2 is SASEGT. The junction had 10 bases not matched to a gene; V was cut back by 10 bases and J by 7 bases. The CDR3 consists of 13 residues. CDR3 nucleotide sequence: TGTGCCACCTTTACAGGGGGCGCCCGTGGCTACACCTTC. It encodes CATFTGGARGYTF.

Concerning this clone itself: Other DNA sequences within the sample encode an identical CDR3. V usage is TRBV5-1 and J usage is TRBJ1-1; D gene ambiguous. The germline V gene encodes CDR1 SGHRS and CDR2 YFSETQ. The CDR3 has 14 amino acids. V lost 0 bases to trimming and J lost 0 bases, with 6 bases between them. CDR3 sequence: CASSLDGMNTEAFF. Here the CDR3 DNA reads TGCGCCAGCAGCTTGGATGGAATGAACACTGAAGCTTTCTTT.

This sequence joins TRBV2 and TRBJ2-6; a possible D gene is TRBD1 (6 bases). Looked up from germline, CDR1 is SNHLY and CDR2 is FYNNEI. V lost 7 bases and J 0 bases, leaving 19 bases between the germline ends. The CDR3 totals 18 residues. The CDR3 loop is CASITWDKDLSGANVLTF. In DNA, the CDR3 is TGTGCCAGCATTACCTGGGACAAGGATCTCTCTGGGGCCAACGTCCTGACTTTC. Looking up the rest from reference TRBV2 and TRBJ2-6 gives the full variable domain: EPEVTQTPSHQVTQMGQEVILRCVPISNHLYFYWYRQILGQKVEFLVSFYNNEISEKSEIFDDQFSVERPDGSNFTLKIRSTKLEDSAMYFCASITWDKDLSGANVLTFGAGSRLTVL.

The chain employs TRBV5-6 and TRBJ2-1; 12 nucleotides line up with TRBD2. The V gene's germline CDR1 is SGHDT and CDR2 YYEEEE. The V and J ends lost 4 bases and 6 bases, in that order; junction bases with no gene match: 8. This CDR3 region has 16 residues. This CDR3 reads CASSQTSGRTGNEQFF. The CDR3 DNA sequence: TGTGCCAGCAGCCAGACTAGCGGGAGAACGGGCAATGAGCAGTTCTTC.

V usage is TRBV6-1 and J usage is TRBJ1-5, with a possible D match to TRBD1 (6 bases). The V gene lost 3 bases and the J gene lost 1 base, with 16 bases spanning the gap. Germline V gives CDR1 MNHNS, CDR2 SASEGT. There are 17 residues in the CDR3. Here the CDR3 reads CASSDAPQGWSNQPQHF. As DNA, the CDR3 is TGTGCCAGCAGTGACGCCCCACAGGGCTGGAGCAATCAGCCCCAGCATTTT.

This clone has just a few counts. The chain joins TRBV27 to TRBJ2-7; D unresolved. Germline V gives CDR1 MNHEY, CDR2 SMNVEV (reference sequence). CDR3 length equals 13 residues. V was cut by 5 bases and J by 9 bases, with 17 bases left in between. CDR3 DNA sequence: TGTGCCAGCAGTCCAGCCCGTCCCCCGGGGCAGTACTTC. Translating it yields CASSPARPPGQYF.

The rearrangement links TRBV25-1 to TRBJ1-1; 8 bases fit TRBD1. The CDR3 sequence is 15 residues long. Germline V gives CDR1 MGHDK, CDR2 SYGVNS. Trimming at V came to 4 bases and at J to 1 base, leaving 5 bases not matched to a gene. CDR3 in amino acids: CASSAFGQGNTEAFF. The CDR3 DNA reads TGTGCCAGCAGTGCGTTCGGACAGGGGAACACTGAAGCTTTCTTT.

This chain's CDR3 is CASSWAGTSGTDTQYF. The DNA of the CDR3 is TGTGCCAGCAGCTGGGCCGGGACTAGCGGCACAGATACGCAGTATTTT. The chain carries TRBV4-2 and TRBJ2-3; 10 bases line up with TRBD2. The CDR3 runs to 16 residues. Germline trimming cut 5 bases from V and 1 base from J; bases unmatched to any gene: 6. CDR1 is LGHNA, CDR2 YNFKEQ, per germline.

V gene TRBV6-1 combines with J gene TRBJ2-7; D is undetermined. V lost 4 bases, J lost 0 bases, and 10 bases lay in between. Germline loops: CDR1 MNHNS, CDR2 SASEGT. This CDR3 has 14 residues. The CDR3 loop reads CASSGAFDSYEQYF. The CDR3 DNA sequence: TGTGCCAGCAGTGGGGCCTTCGACTCCTACGAGCAGTACTTC.

This chain connects TRBV23-1 to TRBJ1-2; D may be TRBD1 (5 bases). TRBV23-1 is noted as an ORF with a role that remains uncertain. The CDR3 contains 15 residues. Trimming cost V 2 bases and J 1 base, with 11 bases left between them. CDR3 protein: CASSQRDPNNYGYTF. CDR3 DNA sequence: TGCGCCAGCAGTCAACGGGACCCTAATAACTATGGCTACACCTTC.

This clone came up a few times. V usage is TRBV14 and J usage is TRBJ2-1, with 12 bases that match TRBD2. This CDR3 has 16 residues. CDR1 is SGHDN and CDR2 is FVKESK in the germline V gene. The junction had 1 base not matched to a gene; V was cut back by 4 bases and J by 0 bases. The CDR3 reads CASSPLAGGSYNEQFF. DNA of the CDR3: TGTGCCAGCAGCCCACTAGCGGGAGGCTCCTACAATGAGCAGTTCTTC.

This clone was seen just once. The genes are TRBV7-2 and TRBJ2-3, with 7 nucleotides matching TRBD1. CDR3 size: 15 residues. CDR1 and CDR2 (germline): SGHTA, FQGNSA. V gave up 5 bases and J gave up 1 base; unmatched junction bases: 6. CDR3 nucleotides: TGTGCCAGCAGCAAAACGGGGACAGGCACAGATACGCAGTATTTT. Translated, it gives CASSKTGTGTDTQYF.

This chain connects TRBV28 to TRBJ2-2; 12 positions match TRBD2. CDR3 size: 17 residues. Germline trimming cut 6 bases from V and 4 bases from J; bases unmatched to any gene: 9. CDR1 is MDHEN, CDR2 SYDVKM, per germline. The CDR3, as DNA: TGTGCCAGCAGGGGCCGACTAGCGGGAGTTCGCACCGGGGAGCTGTTTTTT. Protein: CASRGRLAGVRTGELFF.

Concerning this clone: Relative to the germline gene, one junction end is altered; a read error may explain this. V and J are TRBV27 and TRBJ2-7; D remains ambiguous. Germline V CDR1 and CDR2: MNHEY, SMNVEV (reference sequence). The CDR3 totals 10 residues. CDR3 loop: CASGLLEQYF. As DNA, the CDR3 is TGTGCCAGCGGTTTGCTCGAGCAGTACTTC.